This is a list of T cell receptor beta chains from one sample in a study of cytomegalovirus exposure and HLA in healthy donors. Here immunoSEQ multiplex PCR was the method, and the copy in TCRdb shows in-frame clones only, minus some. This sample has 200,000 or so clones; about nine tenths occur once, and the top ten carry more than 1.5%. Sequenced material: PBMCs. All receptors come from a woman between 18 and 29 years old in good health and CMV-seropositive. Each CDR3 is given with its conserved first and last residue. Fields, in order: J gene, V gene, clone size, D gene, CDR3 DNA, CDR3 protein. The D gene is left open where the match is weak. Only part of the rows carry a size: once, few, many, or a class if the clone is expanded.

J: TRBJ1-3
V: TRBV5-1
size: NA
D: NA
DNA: TGCGCCAGCAGCCGAGGACAGTCTGGAAACACCATATATTTT
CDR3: CASSRGQSGNTIYF

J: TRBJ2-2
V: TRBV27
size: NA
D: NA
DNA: TGTGCCAGCAGTTCGTCCGGGAGATATGGTACCGGGGAGCTGTTTTTT
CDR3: CASSSSGRYGTGELFF

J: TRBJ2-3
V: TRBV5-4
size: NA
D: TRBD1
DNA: TGTGCCAGCAGCACAGGGACAGGGCTGGATACGCAGTATTTT
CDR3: CASSTGTGLDTQYF

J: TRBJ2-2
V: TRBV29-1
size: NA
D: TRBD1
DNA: TGCAGCGTTGATTTGACAGGGACCGGGGAGCTGTTTTTT
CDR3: CSVDLTGTGELFF

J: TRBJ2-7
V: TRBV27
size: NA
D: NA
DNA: TGTGCCAGCAGTTTATCGGGGCCCTACGAGCAGTACTTC
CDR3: CASSLSGPYEQYF

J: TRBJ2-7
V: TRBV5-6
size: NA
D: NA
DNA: TGTGCCAGCAGTGCACAGGGCTACGAGCAGTACTTC
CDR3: CASSAQGYEQYF

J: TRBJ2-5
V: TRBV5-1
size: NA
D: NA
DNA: TGCGCCAGCAGCCCCGTGGCAGGGGGGAGCCAAGAGACCCAGTACTTC
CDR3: CASSPVAGGSQETQYF

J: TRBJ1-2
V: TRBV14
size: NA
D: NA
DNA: TGTGCCAGCAGCCAAGATGAGGGGGGGGAAGACTATGGCTACACCTTC
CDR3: CASSQDEGGEDYGYTF

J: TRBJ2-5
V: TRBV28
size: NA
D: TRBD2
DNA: TGTGCCAGCAGGTCTAGCGGGAGGGGGGAGACCCAGTACTTC
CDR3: CASRSSGRGETQYF

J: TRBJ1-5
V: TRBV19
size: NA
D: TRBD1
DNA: TGTGCCAGCACGGGACAGGGAGATCAGCCCCAGCATTTT
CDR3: CASTGQGDQPQHF

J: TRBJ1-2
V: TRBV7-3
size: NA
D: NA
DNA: TGTGCCAGCAGCTTAACGGGGGCCGATGGCTACACCTTC
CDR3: CASSLTGADGYTF

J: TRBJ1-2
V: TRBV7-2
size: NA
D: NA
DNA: TGTGCCAGCAGCCCAGGGGCTGGATCGGGCTACACCTTC
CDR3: CASSPGAGSGYTF

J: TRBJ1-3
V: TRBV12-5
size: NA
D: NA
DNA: TGTGCTAGTGGTTTCCCGACAGTAGGAAACACCATATATTTT
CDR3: CASGFPTVGNTIYF

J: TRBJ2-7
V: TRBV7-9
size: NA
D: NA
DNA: TGTGCCAGCAGCGCCACAGGGGACGGGAGTCGGGACGAGCAGTACTTC
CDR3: CASSATGDGSRDEQYF

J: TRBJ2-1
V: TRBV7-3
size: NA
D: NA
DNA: TGTGCCAGCAGCTTATCGGTGTGGAGGGCTGGCTCCTACAATGAGCAGTTCTTC
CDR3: CASSLSVWRAGSYNEQFF

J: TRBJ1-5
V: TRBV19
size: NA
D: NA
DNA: TGTGCCAGTAGTATTGGGGCAGGGGTGCGTCAGCCCCAGCATTTT
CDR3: CASSIGAGVRQPQHF

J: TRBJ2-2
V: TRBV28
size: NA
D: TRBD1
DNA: TGTGCCAGCAGTTTCAGGACAGGGCGAAAGGCCGGGGAGCTGTTTTTT
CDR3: CASSFRTGRKAGELFF

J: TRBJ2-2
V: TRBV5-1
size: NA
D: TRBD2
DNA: TGCGCCAGCAGCGTAGGACTAGCGGGAGGGCCGGGCACCGGGGAGCTGTTTTTT
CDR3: CASSVGLAGGPGTGELFF

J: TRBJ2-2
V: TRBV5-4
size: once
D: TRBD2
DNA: TGTGCCAGCAGCCTAGCAGGAGCGGGAGTAACCGGGGAGCTGTTTTTT
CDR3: CASSLAGAGVTGELFF

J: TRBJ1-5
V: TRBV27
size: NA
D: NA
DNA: TGTGCCAGCAGTTCCACTAATCAGCCCCAGCATTTT
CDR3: CASSSTNQPQHF

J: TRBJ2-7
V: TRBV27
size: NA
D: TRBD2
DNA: TGTGCCAGCAGGCAGATAGCGGGCGCGGAGCAGTACTTC
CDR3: CASRQIAGAEQYF

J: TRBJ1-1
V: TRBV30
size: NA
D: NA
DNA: TGTGCCTGGAGTGCGACGAGGGTAAACGCTGAAGCTTTCTTT
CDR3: CAWSATRVNAEAFF

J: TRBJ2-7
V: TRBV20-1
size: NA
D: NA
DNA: TGCAGTGCCCGGGGAGGCGAGCAGTACTTC
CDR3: CSARGGEQYF

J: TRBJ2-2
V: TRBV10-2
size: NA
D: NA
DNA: TGCGCCAGCAGTGATGGATGGAGCAGGGTAACCGGGGAGCTGTTTTTT
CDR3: CASSDGWSRVTGELFF

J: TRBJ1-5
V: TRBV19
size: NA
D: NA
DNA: TGTGCCACCCTACAAGGGGGGGGCATATGGCCCCAGCATTTT
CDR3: CATLQGGGIWPQHF

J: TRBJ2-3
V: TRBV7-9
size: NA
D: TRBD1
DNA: TGTGCCAGCAGTTATCCGGGACAGAGGAGCACAGATACGCAGTATTTT
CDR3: CASSYPGQRSTDTQYF

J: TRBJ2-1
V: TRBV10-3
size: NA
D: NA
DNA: TGTGCCATCAGTGAGTCTTCAGGCAGCTCCTACAATGAGCAGTTCTTC
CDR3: CAISESSGSSYNEQFF

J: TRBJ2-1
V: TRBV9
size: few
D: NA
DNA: TGTGCCAGCAGCGTACTGAGCGATACCTACAATGAGCAGTTCTTC
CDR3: CASSVLSDTYNEQFF

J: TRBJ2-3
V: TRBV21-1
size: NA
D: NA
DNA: TGTGCCAGCAGCAAAGGGAAGGACAGTTGCACAGATACGCAGTATTTT
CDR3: CASSKGKDSCTDTQYF

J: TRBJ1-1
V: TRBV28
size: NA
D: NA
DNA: TGTGCCAGCAGTCCGCGGTGGGACACTGAAGCTTTCTTT
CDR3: CASSPRWDTEAFF

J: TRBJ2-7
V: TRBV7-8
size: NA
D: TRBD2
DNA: TGTGCCAGCACCAAGACTAGCGGGAGGACCTACGAGCAGTACTTC
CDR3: CASTKTSGRTYEQYF

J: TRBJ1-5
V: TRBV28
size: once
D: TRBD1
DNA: TGTGCCAGCAGTCTTATTCGACAGGGCTACAATCAGCCCCAGCATTTT
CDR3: CASSLIRQGYNQPQHF

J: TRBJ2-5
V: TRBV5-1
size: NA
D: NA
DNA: TGCGCCAGCAGCTTGGGACAGGTTAAAGAGACCCAGTACTTC
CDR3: CASSLGQVKETQYF

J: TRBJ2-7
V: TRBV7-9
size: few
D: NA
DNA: TGTGCCAGCAGAGGTCCCCTAGACTCCTACGAGCAGTACTTC
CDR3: CASRGPLDSYEQYF

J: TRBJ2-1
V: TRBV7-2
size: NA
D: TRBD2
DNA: TGTGCCAGCAGCTTAAATTTTGGGGGGGATGAGCAGTTCTTC
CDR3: CASSLNFGGDEQFF

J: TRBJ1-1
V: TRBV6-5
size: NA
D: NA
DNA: TGTGCCAGCAGGGCTCAGACAGGTTTCACTGAAGCTTTCTTT
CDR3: CASRAQTGFTEAFF

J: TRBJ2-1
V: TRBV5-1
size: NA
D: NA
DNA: TGCGCCAGCAGCTCACCGAACCGGGACTTGCTTTACAATGAGCAGTTCTTC
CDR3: CASSSPNRDLLYNEQFF

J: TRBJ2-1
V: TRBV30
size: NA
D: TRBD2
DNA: TGTGCCTGGAGGGGCACAGCGGGATACAATGAGCAGTTCTTC
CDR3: CAWRGTAGYNEQFF

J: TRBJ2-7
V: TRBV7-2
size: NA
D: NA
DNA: TGTGCCAGCAGCTTGCCGGGGGATCCCTACGAGCAGTACTTC
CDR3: CASSLPGDPYEQYF

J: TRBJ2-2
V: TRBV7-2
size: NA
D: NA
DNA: TGTGCCAGCAGCTTTACAGTCTCGAACACCGGGGAGCTGTTTTTT
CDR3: CASSFTVSNTGELFF

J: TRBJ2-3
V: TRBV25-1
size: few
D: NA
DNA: TGTGCCAGCAGTGATACGCAGGGAAGCACAGATACGCAGTATTTT
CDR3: CASSDTQGSTDTQYF

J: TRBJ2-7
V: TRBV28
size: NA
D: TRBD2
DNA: TGTGCCAGCAGTACTAGGCTAGCGGGAGTATACGAGCAGTACTTC
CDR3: CASSTRLAGVYEQYF

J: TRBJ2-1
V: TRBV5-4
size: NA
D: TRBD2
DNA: TGTGCCAGCAGCTTGGGGGGGGGATGGTCTAACAATGAGCAGTTCTTC
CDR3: CASSLGGGWSNNEQFF

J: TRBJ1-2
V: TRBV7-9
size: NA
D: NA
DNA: TGTGCCAGCAGCATGGGGGGGCAGATGCAATATGGCTACACCTTC
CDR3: CASSMGGQMQYGYTF